This TCR beta chain was captured by sequencing in a study of OX40 agonist ivuxolimab in advanced cancers. Study-wide background: Every 2 weeks, patients received ivuxolimab intravenously, dosed at 0.01 to 10 mg/kg. With a range of roughly 20 to 85, age averaged approximately 60 years, and nearly 85% were male. The study's findings and limits: Compared with CD4+, CD8+ T cells on average had more expanded clones. Antigen targets of the expanded peripheral T cells went undetermined.

V was trimmed by 6 bases and J by 2 bases, leaving 4 bases between them. Germline lookup yields CDR1 SGHTA and CDR2 FQGNSA. The CDR3 has 11 amino acids. This clone was counted once. Its antigen is unidentified. Sequenced by immunoSEQ multiplex PCR; TCRdb stores in-frame clones only, minus some. The sample has around 70,000 clones; 84% are singletons. This clonotype originated in an adult with an advanced solid tumor such as melanoma, head and neck, liver or kidney cancer. V gene TRBV7-2 combines with J gene TRBJ2-5, with unresolved D. The sample consisted of CD4+ or CD8+ T cells sorted from blood, taken in a trial of the OX40 agonist ivuxolimab. The CDR3 region has the DNA TGTGCCAGCAGGGAGCAAGAGACCCAGTACTTC. It codes for CASREQETQYF.